This paragraph covers one T cell receptor beta chain sequence. As yet, its antigen is unknown. This table comes from immunoSEQ multiplex PCR, and its TCRdb copy is limited to in-frame clones, with some not included. Here the sample spans around 88,000 clones, roughly four fifths being singletons. The CDR3 loop spans 13 amino acids. The V and J ends lost 6 bases and 3 bases respectively, with 12 bases between them. Germline CDR1 and CDR2: SQVTM and ANQGSEA. The record originates from a study of graft-versus-host responses after intestinal transplantation. Overall study context: The transplants performed in recipients were multivisceral, liver-intestinal, or isolated intestinal.

Findings of the study overall: Some GvH clones were seen earlier in gut or blood, suggesting intestinal origin.

The clonotype comes from a human donor who received an intestinal transplant. The sample here was unstimulated CD8+ T cells sorted from spleen or lymph node cells, taken before intestinal transplant. V usage is TRBV29-1 and J usage is TRBJ2-1; D is ambiguous. Written as DNA, the CDR3 is TGCAGCGTGCCGGGTCCCCTCTACAATGAGCAGTTCTTC. It encodes CSVPGPLYNEQFF.